This T cell receptor beta chain came from a study of cytomegalovirus exposure and HLA in healthy donors. Concerning this clone: Its specificity is unknown.

Study conclusions and caveats: Researchers catalogued about 150 TCR beta chains as cytomegalovirus-associated.

The V and J ends lost 6 bases and 9 bases, in that order; junction bases with no gene match: 13. In germline, CDR1 is SQVTM, CDR2 ANQGSEA. The CDR3 loop spans 14 amino acids. PCR was performed using 60 Vbeta and 13 Jbeta primers. Generated by immunoSEQ multiplex PCR, the TCRdb table keeps only in-frame clones and is missing some. This table has about 100,000 clones, around 76% appearing once. The rearrangement links TRBV29-1 to TRBJ2-1; 8 bases map to TRBD2. The sequenced sample consisted of PBMCs. This clonotype was obtained from a woman aged 55 to 70 in good health and CMV-seropositive. The CDR3 coding sequence is TGCAGCGTCCCCGGGACTAGAATGGGAGGTGAGCAGTTCTTC. Protein: CSVPGTRMGGEQFF.